These 5 T cell receptor beta chains were all obtained from the same sample, sequenced in a study of T-cell reconstitution after alpha-beta-depleted transplantation in children. The library targeted TCRbeta and was prepared with unique molecular identifiers. Each CDR3 protein gets one entry after TCRdb re-called the PCR reads with MiXCR. The table shows around 670,000 distinct CDR3 sequences, with around 14% occurring only once. The specimen comprised PBMCs, sampled before TCRalphabeta/CD19-depleted stem cell transplant. The receptors were gathered from a girl aged 2-10 years with congenital amegakaryocytic thrombocytopenia, due to receive a stem cell transplant.

This clonotype was seen at least ten times. V usage is TRBV27 and J usage is TRBJ2-1, with TRBD2 matching 9 bases. V lost 6 bases and J lost 7; bases outside the gene matches: 10. Germline CDR1 and CDR2: MNHEY and SMNVEV (reference sequence). This CDR3 has 15 residues. The CDR3 DNA reads TGTGCCAGCAGCAACCAGGGAGCGGGAGGAAATGAGCAGTTCTTC. Protein product: CASSNQGAGGNEQFF.

This clonotype showed up many times. V usage is TRBV4-1 and J usage is TRBJ1-2; no clear D. The germline V gene encodes CDR1 MGHRA and CDR2 YSYEKL. V gave up 4 bases and J gave up 8 bases, with 17 bases separating them. The CDR3 loop spans 14 amino acids. The CDR3 region has the DNA TGCGCCAGCAGCCTCTCCCTGGGAGGGCTAGGCTACACCTTC. Protein: CASSLSLGGLGYTF.

This clonotype was found a few times. The genes are TRBV29-1 and TRBJ2-5; perhaps TRBD1 as D (6 bases). Germline CDR1 is SQVTM and CDR2 is ANQGSEA. V lost 1 base, J lost 5 bases, and 14 bases lay in between. The CDR3 is made up of 14 amino acids. The CDR3: CSVEGKQGSETQYF. The CDR3 DNA follows: TGCAGCGTTGAAGGGAAACAGGGCTCGGAGACCCAGTACTTC.

This clonotype has a count of ten or more. This chain links TRBV7-8 with TRBJ2-7; the D call may be TRBD1 or TRBD2 (6 bases each). The CDR3 length is 14 residues. Germline V gives CDR1 SGHVS, CDR2 FQNEAQ. V shed 2 bases and J shed 7 bases, with 15 bases lying between them. CDR3 in DNA: TGTGCCAGCAGCTTAACGGGGGCGAGGACGGAGCAGTACTTC. It specifies CASSLTGARTEQYF. Combining the CDR3 with reference TRBV7-8 and TRBJ2-7 gives the whole variable domain GAGVSQSPRYKVAKRGQDVALRCDPISGHVSLFWYQQALGQGPEFLTYFQNEAQLDKSGLPSDRFFAERPEGSVSTLKIQRTQQEDSAVYLCASSLTGARTEQYFGPGTRLTVT.

This clonotype was seen ten or more times. The chain recombines TRBV27 with TRBJ2-2; D not certain. Trimming left V 5 bases short and J 4 bases short, with 5 bases between. CDR1 is MNHEY and CDR2 is SMNVEV in the germline V gene (reference sequence). This CDR3 is built from 12 residues. CDR3 protein: CASSTLTGELFF. The CDR3 nucleotides read TGTGCCAGCAGTACCCTCACCGGGGAGCTGTTTTTT.